The rows below give T cell receptor beta chains drawn from one sample of a study of blood T cells in healthy people across ages. TCRdb re-called the 5' RACE reads through MiXCR, storing one row per CDR3 protein. The table shows about 1.8 million distinct CDR3 sequences, with around 50% occurring only once. Sequences were obtained from blood. The receptors stem from a woman between 40 and 55 years old in good health. Both conserved end residues are part of each CDR3. Fields, in order: D gene, clone size, V gene, J gene, CDR3 DNA, CDR3 protein. The D gene is left open where the match is weak. Clone size is not always given. Where it is, it says once, few, many or a class for expanded clones.

D: TRBD2; size: .; V: TRBV10-3; J: TRBJ2-3; DNA: TGTGCCGTCAGGACGGGGGGGTTAGATACGCAGTATTTT; CDR3: CAVRTGGLDTQYF
D: TRBD1; size: .; V: TRBV10-3; J: TRBJ2-7; DNA: TGTGCCACTGAGGACAGGGTCGTGGTTTCGAGCGAGCAGTACTTC; CDR3: CATEDRVVVSSEQYF
D: .; size: few; V: TRBV4-3; J: TRBJ2-6; DNA: TGCGCCAGCAGCCAAGAATCAGTCTCTGGGGCCAACGTCCTGACTTTC; CDR3: CASSQESVSGANVLTF
D: .; size: .; V: TRBV18; J: TRBJ2-3; DNA: TGTGCCAGCTCACCCCGACTAGGGACGACAGATACGCAGTATTTT; CDR3: CASSPRLGTTDTQYF
D: TRBD2; size: .; V: TRBV4-1; J: TRBJ2-7; DNA: TGCGCCAGCAGCCAAGAGGGAGGGGAGCAGTACTTC; CDR3: CASSQEGGEQYF
D: TRBD1; size: .; V: TRBV7-9; J: TRBJ1-2; DNA: TGTGCCAGCAGCTCCGGGACAGGGCACGGCTATGGCTACACCTTC; CDR3: CASSSGTGHGYGYTF
D: .; size: few; V: TRBV3-1; J: TRBJ2-7; DNA: TGTGCCAGCAGCCAAGAAGACCACGAGCAGTACTTC; CDR3: CASSQEDHEQYF
D: TRBD2; size: .; V: TRBV7-8; J: TRBJ2-7; DNA: TGTGCCAGCAGCTCTAAGGGGCCTAGCGGCTCCTACGAGCAGTACTTC; CDR3: CASSSKGPSGSYEQYF
D: .; size: .; V: TRBV7-2; J: TRBJ1-6; DNA: TGTGCCAGCAGCCCAGACAGGCCACCCCTCCACTTT; CDR3: CASSPDRPPLHF
D: TRBD1; size: .; V: TRBV12-3/TRBV12-4; J: TRBJ2-4; DNA: TGTGCCAGCAGTTTAGGGACAGGGAAGTACTTC; CDR3: CASSLGTGKYF
D: TRBD1; size: .; V: TRBV3-1; J: TRBJ2-7; DNA: TGTGCCAGCAGCCTTGGGACAGCGCAGATCTACGAGCAGTACTTC; CDR3: CASSLGTAQIYEQYF
D: TRBD1; size: few; V: TRBV7-2; J: TRBJ2-1; DNA: TGTGCCAGCAGCGCAACAGGGGTGCCGCGCGATGAGCAGTTCTTC; CDR3: CASSATGVPRDEQFF
D: TRBD1; size: many; V: TRBV7-9; J: TRBJ2-7; DNA: TGTGCCAGCTCGGGACAGACAAGAACCTACGAGCAGTACTTC; CDR3: CASSGQTRTYEQYF
D: .; size: .; V: TRBV7-2; J: TRBJ1-1; DNA: TGTGCCAGCAGCCGGTCAGGGGCCCGGGGCAGGGTGAACACTGAAGCTTTCTTT; CDR3: CASSRSGARGRVNTEAFF
D: TRBD1; size: .; V: TRBV6-6; J: TRBJ2-1; DNA: TGTGCCAGCAGTTACTCAGGCCAGGGGGCATACAATGAGCAGTTCTTC; CDR3: CASSYSGQGAYNEQFF
D: .; size: few; V: TRBV5-6; J: TRBJ1-2; DNA: TGTGCCAGCAGCTTGCGGGGGGCGGCTAACTATGGCTACACCTTC; CDR3: CASSLRGAANYGYTF
D: .; size: .; V: TRBV5-1; J: TRBJ2-5; DNA: TGCGCCAGCAGCTTGGCCGAAGACGTCCAAGAGACCCAGTACTTC; CDR3: CASSLAEDVQETQYF
D: .; size: .; V: TRBV28; J: TRBJ2-3; DNA: TGTGCCAGCAGTCGGACGTTCTTCCCAGCAGATACGCAGTATTTT; CDR3: CASSRTFFPADTQYF
D: TRBD2; size: .; V: TRBV20-1; J: TRBJ2-3; DNA: TGCAGTGCTAGGTCTCGGGGGGGGAATACAGATACGCAGTATTTT; CDR3: CSARSRGGNTDTQYF
D: .; size: .; V: TRBV9; J: TRBJ2-3; DNA: TGTGCCAGCAGCGTAGCCCCCGCAAGGAGGGGGACAGATACGCAGTATTTT; CDR3: CASSVAPARRGTDTQYF
D: TRBD2; size: .; V: TRBV29-1; J: TRBJ2-1; DNA: TGCAGCGTTGATACGAGCGGGGGGGTGTCTCCCTCCTACAATGAGCAGTTCTTC; CDR3: CSVDTSGGVSPSYNEQFF
D: .; size: .; V: TRBV20-1; J: TRBJ1-4; DNA: TGCAGTGCTGAAAAGAGTCGAGCCGATGAAAAACTGTTTTTT; CDR3: CSAEKSRADEKLFF
D: TRBD1; size: few; V: TRBV6-1; J: TRBJ2-7; DNA: TGTGCCAGCATTCGAGGTGGACAGGGGTCCTACGAGCAGTACTTC; CDR3: CASIRGGQGSYEQYF
D: TRBD1; size: .; V: TRBV25-1; J: TRBJ1-2; DNA: TGTGCCAGCAGTGAGACAGGGCCGGATGGCTACACCTTC; CDR3: CASSETGPDGYTF
D: .; size: .; V: TRBV10-3; J: TRBJ2-1; DNA: TGTGCCATCAGTGAGGTTCCTAACAATGAGCAGTTCTTC; CDR3: CAISEVPNNEQFF
D: TRBD1; size: .; V: TRBV6-5; J: TRBJ2-5; DNA: TGTGCCAGCAGTTACTCGGCGACAGGGGAAGAGACCCAGTACTTC; CDR3: CASSYSATGEETQYF
D: .; size: .; V: TRBV4-2; J: TRBJ2-3; DNA: TGTGCCAGCAGCCAGGTAGCGGATACTAGCACAGATACGCAGTATTTT; CDR3: CASSQVADTSTDTQYF
D: .; size: few; V: TRBV14; J: TRBJ1-2; DNA: TGTGCCAGCAGCCAAGCAAACAGACCGAGCTATGGCTACACCTTC; CDR3: CASSQANRPSYGYTF
D: TRBD1; size: few; V: TRBV13; J: TRBJ1-4; DNA: TGTGCCAGCAGCTTAGGGACAGGGTTAGCAACTAATGAAAAACTGTTTTTT; CDR3: CASSLGTGLATNEKLFF
D: TRBD2; size: .; V: TRBV14; J: TRBJ2-3; DNA: TGTGCCAGCAGCCAAGTTAACGACGGGACTAGCGGCCTCACAGATACGCAGTATTTT; CDR3: CASSQVNDGTSGLTDTQYF
D: .; size: .; V: TRBV4-1; J: TRBJ2-1; DNA: TGCGCCAGCAGCCAAGATCCAGGGATCGGGGAGACCCAGTTCTTC; CDR3: CASSQDPGIGETQFF
D: .; size: few; V: TRBV6-5; J: TRBJ1-4; DNA: TGTGCCAGCAGCTTACTCGAATCAACTAATGAAAAACTGTTTTTT; CDR3: CASSLLESTNEKLFF
D: .; size: .; V: TRBV15; J: TRBJ2-3; DNA: TGTGCCACCAGCCCCGGGGATGGAGATCAGCCCCAGTATTTT; CDR3: CATSPGDGDQPQYF
D: TRBD2; size: .; V: TRBV7-2; J: TRBJ2-1; DNA: TGTACCAGCAGCTCCCTTGGCGGGGGGGCCAATGAGCAGTTCTTC; CDR3: CTSSSLGGGANEQFF
D: .; size: .; V: TRBV7-2; J: TRBJ2-3; DNA: TGTGCCAGCGTCAAAGTTTCTAGCACAGATACGCAGTATTTT; CDR3: CASVKVSSTDTQYF
D: TRBD2; size: .; V: TRBV7-2; J: TRBJ2-3; DNA: TGTGCCAGCAGCTTAGCTGGGACTAGCACGCATACGCAGTATTTT; CDR3: CASSLAGTSTHTQYF
D: TRBD1; size: few; V: TRBV7-2; J: TRBJ1-5; DNA: TGTGCCAGCAGCTCCAGGACAGGGGGACGGAGCAATCAGCCCCAGCATTTT; CDR3: CASSSRTGGRSNQPQHF
D: .; size: .; V: TRBV4-1; J: TRBJ2-7; DNA: TGCGCCAGCAGCCAGACCAGGACAGAGCTAGGCGAGCAGTACTTC; CDR3: CASSQTRTELGEQYF
D: .; size: .; V: TRBV7-2; J: TRBJ2-7; DNA: TGTGCCAGCAGCTTTAAGGGAGACTACGAGCAGTACTTC; CDR3: CASSFKGDYEQYF
D: TRBD2; size: .; V: TRBV12-5; J: TRBJ2-3; DNA: TGTACTAGTGGTTTGGCGCCGGGACTAGCGGTAGAAACGCAGTATTTT; CDR3: CTSGLAPGLAVETQYF
D: .; size: .; V: TRBV5-6; J: TRBJ2-7; DNA: TGTGCCAGCAGCTTGTTGCAGGGGCGCCACGAGCAGTACTTC; CDR3: CASSLLQGRHEQYF
D: .; size: .; V: TRBV20-1; J: TRBJ2-3; DNA: TGCAGTGCTAGACCCCAGGGGACGCAGTATTTT; CDR3: CSARPQGTQYF
D: .; size: few; V: TRBV9; J: TRBJ2-5; DNA: TGTGCCAGCAGCGTAGTGGGGGACGGGGTACGGGAGACCCAGTACTTC; CDR3: CASSVVGDGVRETQYF
D: TRBD1; size: .; V: TRBV9; J: TRBJ2-4; DNA: TGTGCCAGCAGCGGGGGGGGGACAGGGAAAAACATTCAGTACTTC; CDR3: CASSGGGTGKNIQYF
D: .; size: .; V: TRBV5-1; J: TRBJ2-5; DNA: TGCGCCAGCAGCTTTACTGGGGGCACTCGGGAGACCCAGTACTTC; CDR3: CASSFTGGTRETQYF
D: TRBD2; size: few; V: TRBV10-3; J: TRBJ2-3; DNA: TGTGCCATCAGTGGAACTAGCGGGGGCACAGATACGCAGTATTTT; CDR3: CAISGTSGGTDTQYF
D: .; size: .; V: TRBV3-1; J: TRBJ2-5; DNA: TGTGCCAGCAGCCAAGATAGTCGGGGGCGGGTCGTTGAGACCCAGTACTTC; CDR3: CASSQDSRGRVVETQYF
D: TRBD2; size: .; V: TRBV29-1; J: TRBJ2-3; DNA: TGCAGCGTTGTGAAGCGGGGGGACACAGATACGCAGTATTTT; CDR3: CSVVKRGDTDTQYF
D: TRBD1; size: once; V: TRBV20-1; J: TRBJ1-6; DNA: TGCAGTGCTAGAGATCCGACAGGGTTCTATAATTCACCCCTCCACTTT; CDR3: CSARDPTGFYNSPLHF
D: .; size: .; V: TRBV20-1; J: TRBJ2-7; DNA: TGCAGTGCCCCGGGTAGGGGAGGGGGCAATGAGCAGTACTTC; CDR3: CSAPGRGGGNEQYF
D: TRBD1; size: .; V: TRBV29-1; J: TRBJ2-7; DNA: TGCAGCGTTGATGGGGGTGGGACAGGAAAAGAGCAGTACTTC; CDR3: CSVDGGGTGKEQYF
D: .; size: few; V: TRBV6-2/TRBV6-3; J: TRBJ1-2; DNA: TGTGCCAGCACATTTCCTGGGGGAGTCTATGGCTACACCTTC; CDR3: CASTFPGGVYGYTF